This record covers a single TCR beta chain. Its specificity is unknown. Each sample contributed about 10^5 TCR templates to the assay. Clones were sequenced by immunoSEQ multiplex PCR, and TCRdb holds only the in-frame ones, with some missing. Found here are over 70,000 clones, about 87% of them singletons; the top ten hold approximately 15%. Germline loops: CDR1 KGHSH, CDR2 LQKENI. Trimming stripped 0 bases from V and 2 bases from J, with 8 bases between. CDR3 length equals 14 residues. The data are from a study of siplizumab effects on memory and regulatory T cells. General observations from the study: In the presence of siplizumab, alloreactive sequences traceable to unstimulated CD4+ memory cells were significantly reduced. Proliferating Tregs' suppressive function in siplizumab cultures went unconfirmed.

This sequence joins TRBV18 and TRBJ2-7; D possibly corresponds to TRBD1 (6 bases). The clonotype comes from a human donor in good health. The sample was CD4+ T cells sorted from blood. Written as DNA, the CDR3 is TGTGCCAGCTCACCACCGACAGGCCCCTACGAGCAGTACTTC. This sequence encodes CASSPPTGPYEQYF.